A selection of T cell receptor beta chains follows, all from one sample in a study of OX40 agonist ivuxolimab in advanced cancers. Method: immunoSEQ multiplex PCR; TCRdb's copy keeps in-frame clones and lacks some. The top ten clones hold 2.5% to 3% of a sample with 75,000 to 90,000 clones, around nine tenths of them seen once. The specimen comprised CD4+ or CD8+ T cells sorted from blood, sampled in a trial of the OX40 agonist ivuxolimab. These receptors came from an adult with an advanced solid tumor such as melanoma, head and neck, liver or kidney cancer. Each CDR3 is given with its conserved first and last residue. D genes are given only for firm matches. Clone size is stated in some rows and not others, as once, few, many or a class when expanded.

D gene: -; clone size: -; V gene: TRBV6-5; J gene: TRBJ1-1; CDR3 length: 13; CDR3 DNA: TGTGCCAGCCGCTCAGTCGGGGGTGTCGGAGCTTTCTTT; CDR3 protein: CASRSVGGVGAFF
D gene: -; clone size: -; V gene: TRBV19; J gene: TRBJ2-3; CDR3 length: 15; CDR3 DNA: TGTGCCAGTAGTATCTTCCAGGGCAGGGCAGATACGCAGTATTTT; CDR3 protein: CASSIFQGRADTQYF
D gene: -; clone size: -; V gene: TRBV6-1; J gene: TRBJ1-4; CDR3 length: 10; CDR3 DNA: TGTGCCAGCTCAGAGAAAAAACTGTTTTTT; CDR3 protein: CASSEKKLFF
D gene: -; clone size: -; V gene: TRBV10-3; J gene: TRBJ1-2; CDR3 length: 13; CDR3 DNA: TGTGCCATCATGGGGACGGCACCCTATGGCTACACCTTC; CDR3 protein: CAIMGTAPYGYTF
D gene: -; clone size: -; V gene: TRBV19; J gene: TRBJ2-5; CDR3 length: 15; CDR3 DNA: TGTGCCAGTAGTCCGGGGGACCGGGATGCGGAGACCCAGTACTTC; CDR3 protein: CASSPGDRDAETQYF
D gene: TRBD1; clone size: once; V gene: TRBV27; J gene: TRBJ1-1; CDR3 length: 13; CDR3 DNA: TGTGCCAGCAGTTTGGACAGGGGAAACGGGGCTTTCTTT; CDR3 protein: CASSLDRGNGAFF
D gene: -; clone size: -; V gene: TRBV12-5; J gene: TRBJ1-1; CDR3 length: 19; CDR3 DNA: TGTGCTAGTGGTTTGGTAAGGAGGGGAGGTTCTCGGATGAACACTGAAGCTTTCTTT; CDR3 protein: CASGLVRRGGSRMNTEAFF
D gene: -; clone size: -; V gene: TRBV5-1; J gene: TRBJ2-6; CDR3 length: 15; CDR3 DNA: TGCGCCAGCAGCTTGACGGCCTCTGGGGCCAACGTCCTGACTTTC; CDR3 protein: CASSLTASGANVLTF
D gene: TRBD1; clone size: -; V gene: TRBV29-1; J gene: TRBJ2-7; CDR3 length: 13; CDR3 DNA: TGCAGCGCTGGAGGGACAGGGATAAGCGAGCAGTACTTC; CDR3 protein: CSAGGTGISEQYF
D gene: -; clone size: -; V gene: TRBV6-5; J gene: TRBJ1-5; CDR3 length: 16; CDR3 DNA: TGTGCCAGCAGTTTCGGACAGCCTAATAGCAATCAGCCCCAGCATTTT; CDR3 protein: CASSFGQPNSNQPQHF
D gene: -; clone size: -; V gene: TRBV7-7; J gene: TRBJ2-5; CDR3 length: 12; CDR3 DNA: TGTGCTAGCAGTCCACATTTGGGGACCCAGTACTTC; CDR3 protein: CASSPHLGTQYF
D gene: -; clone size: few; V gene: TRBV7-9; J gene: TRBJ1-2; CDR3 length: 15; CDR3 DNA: TGTGCCAGCACCCTGACAGGCCCCGCGGACTATGGCTACACCTTC; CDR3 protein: CASTLTGPADYGYTF
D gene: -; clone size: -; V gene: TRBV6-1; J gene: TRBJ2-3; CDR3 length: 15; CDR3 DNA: TGTGCCAGCAGTGAAGCGAGGGCGGAGACAGATACGCAGTATTTT; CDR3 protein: CASSEARAETDTQYF
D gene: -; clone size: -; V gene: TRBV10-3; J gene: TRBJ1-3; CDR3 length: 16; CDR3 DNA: TGTGCCATCGGACGTGGAGACAGGCTAACTGGAAACACCATATATTTT; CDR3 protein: CAIGRGDRLTGNTIYF
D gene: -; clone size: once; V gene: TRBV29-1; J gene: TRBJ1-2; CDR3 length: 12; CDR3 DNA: TGCAGCGTTAGCCCCTCCAGCTATGGCTACACCTTC; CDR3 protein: CSVSPSSYGYTF
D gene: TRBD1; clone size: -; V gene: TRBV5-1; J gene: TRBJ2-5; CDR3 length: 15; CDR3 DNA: TGCGCCAGCAGCATACAACAGGGGGCAGGGGAGACCCAGTACTTC; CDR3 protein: CASSIQQGAGETQYF
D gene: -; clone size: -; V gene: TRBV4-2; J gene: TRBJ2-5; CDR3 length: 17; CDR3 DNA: TGTGCCAGCACCTATAGTACCCCCACATCGGTTGGGGAGACCCAGTACTTC; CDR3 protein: CASTYSTPTSVGETQYF
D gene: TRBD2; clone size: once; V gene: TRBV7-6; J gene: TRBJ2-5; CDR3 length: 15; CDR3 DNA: TGTGCCAGCAGCTTAGCTAGCGGGGGCTTAGAGACCCAGTACTTC; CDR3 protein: CASSLASGGLETQYF
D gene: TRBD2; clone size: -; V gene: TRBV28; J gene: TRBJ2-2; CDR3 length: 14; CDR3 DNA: TGTGCCAGCAGCCCAAGGGGACTAGCCGGGGAGCTGTTTTTT; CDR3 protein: CASSPRGLAGELFF
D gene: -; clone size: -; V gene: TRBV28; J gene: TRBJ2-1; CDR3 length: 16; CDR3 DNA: TGTGCCAGCATTCCCGCGGGGCGGGACCTCTACAATGAGCAGTTCTTC; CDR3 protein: CASIPAGRDLYNEQFF
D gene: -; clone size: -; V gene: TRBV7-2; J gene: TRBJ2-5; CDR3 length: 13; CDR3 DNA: TGTGCCAGCAGCTTCGGACCCCAAGAGACCCAGTACTTC; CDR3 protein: CASSFGPQETQYF
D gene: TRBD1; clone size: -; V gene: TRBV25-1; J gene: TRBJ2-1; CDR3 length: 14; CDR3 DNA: TGTGCCAGCAGTGTGGGACAGGTGAACAATGAGCAGTTCTTC; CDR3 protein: CASSVGQVNNEQFF
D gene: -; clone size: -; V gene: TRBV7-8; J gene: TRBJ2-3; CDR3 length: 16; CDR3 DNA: TGTGCCAGCAGCGCCCCGAACTGGTTTAGCACAGATACGCAGTATTTT; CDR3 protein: CASSAPNWFSTDTQYF
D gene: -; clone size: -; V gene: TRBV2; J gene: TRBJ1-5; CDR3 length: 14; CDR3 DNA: TGTGCCAGCAGCGCCTCTACAGGGAATCAGCCCCAGCATTTT; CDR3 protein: CASSASTGNQPQHF
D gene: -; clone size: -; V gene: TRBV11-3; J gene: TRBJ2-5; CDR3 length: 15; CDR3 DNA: TGTGCCAGCAGCTTAGGTAGAGGTACTGGAGAGACCCAGTACTTC; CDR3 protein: CASSLGRGTGETQYF
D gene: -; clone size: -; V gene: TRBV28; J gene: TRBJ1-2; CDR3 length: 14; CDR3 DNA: TGTGCCAGCAGCCCTGGGGGGGTTTCCTATGGCTACACCTTC; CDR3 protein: CASSPGGVSYGYTF
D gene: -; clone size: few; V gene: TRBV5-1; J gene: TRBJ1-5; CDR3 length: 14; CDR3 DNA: TGCGCCAGCAGCATGACAGGCGGGGATCAGCCCCAGCATTTT; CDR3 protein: CASSMTGGDQPQHF
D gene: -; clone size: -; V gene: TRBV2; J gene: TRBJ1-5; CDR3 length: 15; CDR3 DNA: TGTGCCAGTGGACCCCCCGGGGGTAGCAATCAGCCCCAGCATTTT; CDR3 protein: CASGPPGGSNQPQHF
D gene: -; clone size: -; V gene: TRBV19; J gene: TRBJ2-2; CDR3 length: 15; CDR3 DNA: TGTGCCAGTAGTATCCTGGGAAGAAACACCGGGGAGCTGTTTTTT; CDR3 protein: CASSILGRNTGELFF
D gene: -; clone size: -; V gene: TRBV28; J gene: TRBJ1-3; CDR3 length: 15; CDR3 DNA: TGTGCCAGCATGGGGGACCAATCCACTGGAAACACCATATATTTT; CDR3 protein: CASMGDQSTGNTIYF
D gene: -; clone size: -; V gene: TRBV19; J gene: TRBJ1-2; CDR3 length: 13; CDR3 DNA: TGTGCCAGTCAAGTTGACGGATACTATGGCTACACCTTC; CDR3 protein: CASQVDGYYGYTF
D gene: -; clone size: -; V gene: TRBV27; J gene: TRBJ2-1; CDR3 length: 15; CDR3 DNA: TGTGCCAGCAGTTCACCGGGACCGTCCTACAATGAGCAGTTCTTC; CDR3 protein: CASSSPGPSYNEQFF
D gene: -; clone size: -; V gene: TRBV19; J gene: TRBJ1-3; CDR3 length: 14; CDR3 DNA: TGTGCCAGTAGTACACAGTTTGGTGGAAACACCATATATTTT; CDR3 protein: CASSTQFGGNTIYF
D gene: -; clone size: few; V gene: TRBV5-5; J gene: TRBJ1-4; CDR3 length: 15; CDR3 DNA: TGTGCCAGCAGCTTGGTCTCCGGGATGGTTGGCCAACTGTTTTTT; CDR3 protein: CASSLVSGMVGQLFF
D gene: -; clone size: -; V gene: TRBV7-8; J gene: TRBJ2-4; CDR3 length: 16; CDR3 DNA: TGTGCCAGCAGCCCCTCCAGGGTCACAGCCAAAAACATTCAGTACTTC; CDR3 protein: CASSPSRVTAKNIQYF
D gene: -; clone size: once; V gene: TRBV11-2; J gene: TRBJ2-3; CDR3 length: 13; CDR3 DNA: TGTGCCAGCAGCTTTTCTGGCACAGATACGCAGTATTTT; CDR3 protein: CASSFSGTDTQYF
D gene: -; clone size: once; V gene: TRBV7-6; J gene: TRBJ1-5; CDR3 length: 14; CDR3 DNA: TGTGCCAGCAGCTTAGCGGGCGGTAATCAGCCCCAGCATTTT; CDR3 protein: CASSLAGGNQPQHF
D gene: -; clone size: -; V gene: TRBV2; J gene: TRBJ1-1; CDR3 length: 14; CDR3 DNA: TGTGCCAGCAGCGGCCCAGGGCAAAACACTGAAGCTTTCTTT; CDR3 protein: CASSGPGQNTEAFF
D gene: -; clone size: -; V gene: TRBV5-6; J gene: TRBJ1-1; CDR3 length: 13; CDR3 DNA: TGTGCCAGCAGCTTTGTGTTGAACACTGAAGCTTTCTTT; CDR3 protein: CASSFVLNTEAFF
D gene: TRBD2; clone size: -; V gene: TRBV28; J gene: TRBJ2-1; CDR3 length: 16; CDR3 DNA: TGTGCCATCCGGACTAGCGGCTTTTCCCCTACCAATGAGCAGTTCTTC; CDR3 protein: CAIRTSGFSPTNEQFF
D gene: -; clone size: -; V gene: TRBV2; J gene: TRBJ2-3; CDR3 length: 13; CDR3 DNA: TGTGCCAGCCGAGGCGAGATCACAGATACGCAGTATTTT; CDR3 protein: CASRGEITDTQYF
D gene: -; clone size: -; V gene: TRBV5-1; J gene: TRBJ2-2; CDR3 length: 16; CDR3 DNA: TGCGCCAGCAGCTTGTTGGGTCAGAGTAACACCGGGGAGCTGTTTTTT; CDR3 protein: CASSLLGQSNTGELFF
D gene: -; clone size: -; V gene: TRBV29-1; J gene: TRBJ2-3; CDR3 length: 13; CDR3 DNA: TGCAGCGTTGGAGCACAGAGAGCAGATACGCAGTATTTT; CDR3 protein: CSVGAQRADTQYF
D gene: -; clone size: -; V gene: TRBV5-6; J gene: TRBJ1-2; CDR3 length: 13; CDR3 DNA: TGTGCCAGCAGCCTCCCTGGGGGGGGAGGCTACACCTTC; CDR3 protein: CASSLPGGGGYTF
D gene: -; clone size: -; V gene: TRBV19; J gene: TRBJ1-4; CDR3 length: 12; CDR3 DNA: TGTGCCAGTAGTATTGTAAGGGAAAAACTGTTTTTT; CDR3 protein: CASSIVREKLFF
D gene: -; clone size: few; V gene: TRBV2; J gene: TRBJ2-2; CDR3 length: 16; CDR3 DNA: TGTGCCAGCAGGCAAGGGGCGGGATTGAACACCGGGGAGCTGTTTTTT; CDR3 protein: CASRQGAGLNTGELFF